These 22 T cell receptor beta chains share one sample of origin, sequenced in a study of blood T cell repertoires in COVID-19. Method: immunoSEQ multiplex PCR; TCRdb's copy keeps in-frame clones and lacks some. Found here are roughly 86,000 clones, approximately 86% of them singletons; the top ten hold around 3.1%. The sample was peripheral blood. The receptors shown here come from a man aged 50 to 59 with acute or convalescent COVID-19.

This rearrangement joins TRBV5-4 to TRBJ1-2; TRBD1 matches at 9 bases. The length of the CDR3 is 13 residues. Germline values: CDR1 SGHNT, CDR2 YYREEE (reference sequence). Trimming cost V 0 bases and J 9 bases; bases outside gene matches: 3. CDR3 bases: TGTGCCAGCAGCTTGGGGGACAGGGAAAGCTACACCTTC. Amino acid sequence: CASSLGDRESYTF.

The V call is TRBV29-1, the J call TRBJ2-7; TRBD2 agrees at 15 bases. Germline values: CDR1 SQVTM, CDR2 ANQGSEA. The CDR3 covers 17 residues. Trimming removed 5 bases from V and 0 bases from J; junction bases left unmatched: 8. The CDR3 DNA follows: TGCAGCGTTTTGGGACTAGCGGGAGGAATTAGCTCCTACGAGCAGTACTTC. Amino acid sequence: CSVLGLAGGISSYEQYF.

This chain connects TRBV6-5 to TRBJ1-6; D not certain. The V gene lost 0 bases and the J gene lost 5 bases, with 11 bases spanning the gap. CDR3 length equals 16 residues. Germline V lookup: CDR1 MNHEY, CDR2 SVGAGI. CDR3 amino acids: CASSYSYRQDNSPLHF. CDR3 nucleotide sequence: TGTGCCAGCAGTTACTCGTATAGGCAGGATAATTCACCCCTCCACTTT.

This chain links TRBV4-2 with TRBJ1-3, with 8 bases aligning to TRBD1. V dropped 1 base and J dropped 3; count of bases not matched to a gene: 8. CDR3 length: 17 residues. Germline assignment: CDR1 LGHNA and CDR2 YNFKEQ. The CDR3 DNA follows: TGTGCCAGCAGCCAAGCGACAGGGGACAGGAGTGGAAACACCATATATTTT. Translated, it gives CASSQATGDRSGNTIYF.

V gene TRBV6-5 combines with J gene TRBJ1-6, with 10 bases fitting TRBD1. Germline V gene data show CDR1 as MNHEY and CDR2 as SVGAGI. There are 15 residues in the CDR3. Trimming took 6 bases from V and 5 from J; bases not matched to a gene: 4. The CDR3 nucleotides read TGTGCCAGCAGCAGCGGGACAGGGGATAATTCACCCCTCCACTTT. As protein: CASSSGTGDNSPLHF.

The V and J genes are TRBV24-1 and TRBJ2-2; 9 nucleotides line up with TRBD1. This CDR3 contains 18 residues. J gave up 0 bases and V 4 bases, and 8 bases lay outside the gene matches. Germline CDR1 reads KGHDR; CDR2 reads SFDVKD. The CDR3 loop reads CATSEASGTGPNTGELFF. CDR3 nucleotide sequence: TGTGCCACCAGTGAAGCGTCCGGGACAGGGCCGAACACCGGGGAGCTGTTTTTT.

The V and J genes are TRBV2 and TRBJ1-2; 10 bases are shared with TRBD1. Germline trimming cut 2 bases from V and 2 bases from J; bases unmatched to any gene: 5. The CDR3 totals 16 residues. Germline V gene sequence: CDR1 SNHLY, CDR2 FYNNEI. CDR3 in DNA: TGTGCCAGCAGTGAATCGGGACAGGGGAACAACTATGGCTACACCTTC. Amino acid sequence: CASSESGQGNNYGYTF.

This rearrangement joins TRBV19 to TRBJ2-6, with TRBD1 matching over 7 bases. This CDR3 has 18 amino acids. With 3 bases clipped from V and 0 bases from J, the junction kept 8 bases outside the gene matches. The germline CDR1 and CDR2 sequences are LNHDA and SQIVND (reference sequence). CDR3 in DNA: TGTGCCAGTAGTATTCAGGGGGAGCCGCTCTCTGGGGCCAACGTCCTGACTTTC. Translating gives CASSIQGEPLSGANVLTF.

The V call is TRBV3-1 (or the pseudogene TRBV3-2), the J call TRBJ2-3, with TRBD2 matching 13 bases. The germline gives CDR1 LGHDT, CDR2 YNNKEL (reference sequence). The V and J ends lost 4 bases and 3 bases, in that order; junction bases with no gene match: 4. This CDR3 has 16 residues. The CDR3 is CASSPGLAGSTDTQYF. Here the CDR3 DNA reads TGTGCCAGCAGCCCGGGACTAGCGGGATCTACAGATACGCAGTATTTT.

V is TRBV6-5 and J is TRBJ1-1, with a possible D match to TRBD1 (6 bases). Looked up from germline, CDR1 is MNHEY and CDR2 is SVGAGI. The CDR3 has 14 amino acids. V was shortened by 7 bases and J by 5 bases, with 17 bases between the two germline ends. The CDR3 sequence: CASNYRASGTEAFF. The CDR3 bases are TGTGCCAGCAACTACAGGGCCTCAGGGACTGAAGCTTTCTTT.

The chain uses TRBV4-3 and TRBJ1-5, with D perhaps TRBD1 (5 bases). The CDR3 extends over 13 amino acids. The ends were cut back, 5 bases at V and 1 base at J, with 6 bases in the middle. Germline V gives CDR1 LGHNA, CDR2 YSLEER. CDR3 coding DNA: TGCGCCAGCAGCGGGGGGAGCAATCAGCCCCAGCATTTT. This codes for CASSGGSNQPQHF.

This chain joins TRBV27 and TRBJ1-2; TRBD1 might be the D (6 bases). The germline gives CDR1 MNHEY, CDR2 SMNVEV (reference sequence). Trimming took off 5 bases at V and 5 bases at J, with 6 bases between the two ends. The CDR3 has 11 residues. The CDR3 sequence is CASSTGYGYTF. DNA for the CDR3: TGTGCCAGCAGTACAGGGTATGGCTACACCTTC.

This chain links TRBV6-5 with TRBJ2-7, with 11 bases matching TRBD1. CDR1 MNHEY and CDR2 SVGAGI come from the germline V gene. The CDR3 loop spans 12 amino acids. The V gene end was trimmed by 8 bases and the J gene end by 6 bases; junction bases not matched to a gene: 3. This CDR3 is CASLGQGGEQYF. The CDR3 bases are TGTGCCAGCCTGGGACAGGGGGGCGAGCAGTACTTC.

The genes are TRBV24-1 and TRBJ2-1, with D possibly being TRBD2 (7 bases). Germline CDR1 reads KGHDR; CDR2 reads SFDVKD. This CDR3 spans 15 amino acids. The V and J ends lost 1 base and 6 bases respectively, with 12 bases between them. CDR3 nucleotides: TGTGCCACCAGTGATTTTCGGGGGGCAGGCAATGAGCAGTTCTTC. Its translation: CATSDFRGAGNEQFF.

The V and J genes are TRBV10-3 and TRBJ2-3, with D possibly matching TRBD1 (5 bases). The length of the CDR3 is 14 residues. V was shortened by 8 bases and J by 4 bases, with 16 bases between the two germline ends. Germline CDR1 is ENHRY and CDR2 is SYGVKD. The CDR3 bases are TGTGCCATCGGGGCCCCGAGGTCGGCAGATACGCAGTATTTT. Residues: CAIGAPRSADTQYF.

The chain joins TRBV7-9 to TRBJ2-7; TRBD1 matches 9 bases. The CDR3 has 16 residues. J was trimmed by 0 bases and V by 1 base; bases with no gene match: 4. Looked up from germline, CDR1 is SEHNR and CDR2 is FQNEAQ (reference sequence). CDR3 in amino acids: CASSLVLTGGSYEQYF. The CDR3 DNA sequence: TGTGCCAGCAGCTTAGTACTGACAGGGGGCTCCTACGAGCAGTACTTC.

The J gene is TRBJ2-4, the V gene TRBV10-3, with D unclear. The germline gives CDR1 ENHRY, CDR2 SYGVKD. The CDR3 is made up of 13 amino acids. Trimming shortened V by 6 bases and J by 5 bases, and 11 bases separated the two germline ends. In DNA form, the CDR3 reads TGTGCCATCAGCCCCGGGTCAGAAAACATTCAGTACTTC. Encoded protein: CAISPGSENIQYF.

The V call is TRBV28, the J call TRBJ1-4; 7 nucleotides line up with TRBD1. Trimming took 9 bases from V and 3 from J; bases not matched to a gene: 10. Germline V gene lookup returns CDR1 MDHEN and CDR2 SYDVKM. There are 15 residues in the CDR3. For the CDR3, the DNA is TGTGCCAGTAACCGAGCCGGGACAGCTAATGAAAAACTGTTTTTT. The encoded protein is CASNRAGTANEKLFF.

The table lists this clone with a few counts. The chain recombines TRBV5-4 with TRBJ2-7, with TRBD2 as a possible D gene (6 bases). The germline gives CDR1 SGHNT, CDR2 YYREEE (reference sequence). Deletions cut 5 bases from V and 0 bases from J, with 15 bases between. The CDR3 consists of 15 residues. This chain's CDR3 is CASRPLAGSSYEQYF. CDR3 DNA: TGTGCCAGCAGGCCTTTGGCGGGGTCCTCCTACGAGCAGTACTTC. Together with reference TRBV5-4 and TRBJ2-7, the CDR3 gives the full variable domain: ETGVTQSPTHLIKTRGQQVTLRCSSQSGHNTVSWYQQALGQGPQFIFQYYREEENGRGNFPPRFSGLQFPNYSSELNVNALELDDSALYLCASRPLAGSSYEQYFGPGTRLTVT.

The V call is TRBV6-5, the J call TRBJ2-7, with TRBD2 matching over 13 bases. Trimming at V came to 2 bases and at J to 2 bases, leaving 0 bases not matched to a gene. Germline assignment: CDR1 MNHEY and CDR2 SVGAGI. The length of the CDR3 is 15 residues. The CDR3 loop reads CASSYGLAGAYEQYF. The CDR3 bases are TGTGCCAGCAGTTACGGACTAGCGGGAGCCTACGAGCAGTACTTC.

The chain is built from TRBV27 and TRBJ1-5, with 8 bases fitting TRBD1. Trimming took 5 bases from V and 2 from J; bases not matched to a gene: 8. This CDR3 comprises 16 residues. Looked up from germline, CDR1 is MNHEY and CDR2 is SMNVEV (reference sequence). The CDR3 nucleotides are TGTGCCAGCAGTACTGGACAGGGATGGGGCAATCAGCCCCAGCATTTT. Translated: CASSTGQGWGNQPQHF.

The V call is TRBV6-5, the J call TRBJ2-1; no clear D gene. In germline, CDR1 is MNHEY, CDR2 SVGAGI. There are 15 residues in the CDR3. V lost 8 bases, J lost 0 bases, and 14 bases lay in between. CDR3 sequence: CASRSLRSSYNEQFF. The DNA for the CDR3 is TGTGCCAGCCGGTCTCTTAGGAGCTCCTACAATGAGCAGTTCTTC.